This record covers a single T cell receptor beta chain. Its antigen is unknown. Per-nucleotide qualities are absent, and no much larger clonotype sits a single base away. This entry comes from a study of cytomegalovirus exposure and HLA in healthy donors (dated by TCRdb to the late 2010s). Turning to the overall study: According to a later analysis, one platform produced both the 120 validation repertoires and the approximately 670 repertoires of the first cohort. The aim of the study was to test whether cataloging public T cell receptors could identify signatures of past pathogen exposure. Besides the first cohort of hundreds of subjects, a separate validation cohort made up of 95 to 150 different subjects was used. To predict cytomegalovirus infection status, the study combined high-throughput TCR immunosequencing, statistical association of individual TCRs with disease status, and machine learning.

The library was built by means of the immunoSEQ multiplex PCR assay. As for the original processing: A statistical classification framework was built to diagnose cytomegalovirus status from the catalog of TCR beta chain sequences. This is the immuneACCESS table as TCRdb keeps it, with only in-frame sequences that have V and J called. A part of the clones is gone; compared with another copy, unresolved V genes explain less than half, and the rest is unexplained. D and trimming were read from the DNA, whereas the V and J calls and clone size are those reported in that table. The sample table shows fewer than 300,000 clones, and 88% are seen once. Of the sample, roughly 1% falls within the top ten clones. Separate from the approximately 670-subject first cohort, the validation cohort of about 130 subjects was the group to which the donors belonged. Cut back by 1 base and 5 bases, the V and J ends lie 12 bases apart. From the cysteine up to the phenylalanine, the CDR3 has a length of 15 residues. Only CDR3 DNA remains: 45 bases, in frame from the first base. Taken from the germline V gene, the CDR1 and CDR2 loops are LGHNA and YSLEER.

General conclusions and limits of the study: In vitro tests confirmed that a few of the cytomegalovirus-associated TCR beta chains recognize cytomegalovirus antigens. The classifier was reported to diagnose cytomegalovirus status with high specificity and sensitivity in both the original cohort and the validation cohort. Most TCR sequences were seen in very few donors, while some public TCRs were found in many individuals. It was suggested by the authors that the approach could potentially be generalized to other disease states and immunological phenotypes. Of the cluster scores, about 94% were above 0 in a later analysis, which found that TCRs clustered in the first cohort also tended to co-occur in the 120 validation repertoires. A total of 164 TCR beta chains were listed by the study as associated with cytomegalovirus. A later analysis lacked HLA typing for the validation cohort, so it scored co-occurrence in that cohort across all 110 or so repertoires.

Here the chain combines TRBV4-3 and TRBJ2-4; the D gene is unclear. The material sequenced was PBMCs. The sequence came from a young woman in good health and CMV-seronegative. The CDR3 here reads CASSQAHGTENIQYF. In nucleotide form, the sequence is TGCGCCAGCAGCCAAGCCCATGGCACAGAAAACATTCAGTACTTC.